This T cell receptor (beta chain) was sequenced during a study of T cells after yellow fever vaccination (dated by TCRdb to the late 2010s). Concerning the study at large: Libraries from fractions with low cell numbers were prepared with the SMART-Seq v4 Ultra Low Input RNA kit. Blood was drawn at multiple timepoints before and after primary and secondary immunization, with bulk PBMC replicates and cell subsets isolated. Two healthy male donors, one aged 18 to 30 and one aged 30 to 40 years, made up the cohort. To follow T-cell clones before and after both primary and booster YFV17D yellow fever vaccination, bulk TCR alpha and beta repertoires underwent longitudinal sequencing. What the authors observed across the whole study: After the booster, most clones that had expanded after primary vaccination were detected again (around 97% of CD4 and around nine tenths of CD8), suggesting broad maintenance of memory. Compared with the primary T-cell response, the secondary T-cell response was faster but weaker, reaching its peak on day 5 rather than on day 15. Only a couple of donors were included in the study, so the extent to which the findings can be generalized is limited. Because abundant contaminating clonotypes from the bulk population could be contained in FACS-sorted repertoires, computational filtering was required. A small share of clonotypes occurred in both CD4 and CD8 compartments, likely arising from convergent recombination.

The CDR3 runs 13 amino acids, cysteine and phenylalanine included. Only the CDR3 DNA is retained, 39 bases long and in frame from the first base. The junction shows trimming of 7 bases on V and 7 bases on J, plus 19 bases between the germline ends. CDR1 and CDR2, looked up from the germline V gene, are SQVTM and ANQGSEA. This clonotype has just a few counts. It lacks a known antigen. Base qualities are not provided; no much larger clone lies one nucleotide away. In the paper's terms, the treatment or condition label means: live attenuated yellow fever vaccine strain. At each blood-draw timepoint, two biological replicates of bulk PBMCs were collected. A standard Ficoll-Paque protocol was used to isolate PBMCs from peripheral blood. TriZol was used to extract RNA from bulk PBMCs, from CD4 and CD8 fractions, and from dextramer-positive and dextramer-negative fractions. TCR cDNA was synthesized by 5'RACE template switching, which introduced a universal primer site and unique molecular identifiers. cDNA synthesis was primed from both the TCR alpha and TCR beta constant segments. Libraries were amplified in two PCR steps, with sample barcodes and sequencing adapters added in the second step. Sequencing of the libraries was done on either Illumina HiSeq 2500 (2x100 bp) or NovaSeq (2x150 bp). Concerning the study's data processing: Demultiplexing of reads and collapsing into UMI consensus sequences were performed with MIGEC, and V(D)J alignment was carried out with MiXCR. Clonotypes responding to the vaccine were identified with edgeR on replicate PBMC samples, with the criteria of FDR below 0.01 and a log2 fold change above 5 up to day 15. CD4 or CD8 identity was assigned to each bulk clonotype according to whether the clonotype was present at higher abundance in the sequenced CD4 repertoire or the sequenced CD8 repertoire. The raw public data were reprocessed by TCRdb itself: fastp quality trimming at Q25, MiXCR clonotype calling, in-frame beta chains only. CDR3 protein sequences are deduplicated, and each keeps its most common genes and DNA. The V and J calls and clone size come from TCRdb's table, not from the authors' own analysis. Recorded for this sample are 610,000 or so distinct CDR3 sequences; about 12% of them occurred a single time. The top ten clonotypes cover 15% of the sample.

The chain uses TRBV29-1 and TRBJ1-1; 5 matching bases give a weak D call of TRBD1. The sequenced sample was PBMCs, obtained on the day of the yellow fever booster vaccination. The TCR was taken from a young man who received the YFV17D yellow fever vaccine. The DNA sequence is as follows: TGCAGCGCAGGCGCCAACAGGCGGGGTGAAGCTTTCTTT. Translation gives CSAGANRRGEAFF.